Below are 30 T cell receptor beta chains sequenced from a single sample in a study of cytomegalovirus exposure and HLA in healthy donors. PCR primers comprised 60 Vbeta and 13 Jbeta primers. TCRdb's table, derived via immunoSEQ multiplex PCR, lists solely in-frame clones and lacks some. The repertoire holds around 160,000 clones, with approximately 70% as singletons. Sequenced sample: PBMCs. The receptors derive from a woman between 40 and 50 years old in good health and CMV-seropositive.

This chain uses TRBV10-3 with TRBJ1-1; 8 bases align to TRBD1. The V segment lost 3 bases and the J segment 0 bases; nucleotides outside the gene matches: 6. Germline V CDR1 and CDR2: ENHRY, SYGVKD. The length of the CDR3 is 16 residues. The CDR3 reads CAISDYRGVMNTEAFF. DNA of the CDR3: TGTGCCATCAGTGATTACAGGGGGGTTATGAACACTGAAGCTTTCTTT.

The genes are TRBV18 and TRBJ1-1; a weak D match, TRBD1 (5 bases). This CDR3 has 12 residues. In germline, CDR1 is KGHSH, CDR2 LQKENI. V was shortened by 3 bases and J by 10 bases, with 12 bases between the two germline ends. The CDR3 DNA is TGTGCCAGCTCACCGGGGGAGGGTTCAGCTTTCTTT. It encodes CASSPGEGSAFF.

V gene TRBV7-8 combines with J gene TRBJ1-2; D is unclear. With 1 base removed from V and 4 bases from J, the gap between germline ends came to 7 bases. The CDR3 runs 13 residues. Germline values: CDR1 SGHVS, CDR2 FQNEAQ. In DNA form, the CDR3 reads TGTGCCAGCAGCTTAGAAGGAGTCTATGGCTACACCTTC. It is translated as CASSLEGVYGYTF.

The rearrangement uses TRBV28 and TRBJ2-6, with TRBD1 matching 8 bases. The CDR3 has 16 residues. Per the germline V gene, CDR1 is MDHEN and CDR2 is SYDVKM. Trimming removed 6 bases from V and 4 bases from J; junction bases left unmatched: 8. The CDR3 protein is CASSPGGAEGANVLTF. Written as DNA, the CDR3 is TGTGCCAGCAGCCCAGGGGGCGCAGAAGGGGCCAACGTCCTGACTTTC. Complete variable domain (other parts from reference TRBV28 and TRBJ2-6): DVKVTQSSRYLVKRTGEKVFLECVQDMDHENMFWYRQDPGLGLRLIYFSYDVKMKEKGDIPEGYSVSREKKERFSLILESASTNQTSMYLCASSPGGAEGANVLTFGAGSRLTVL.

The chain couples TRBV5-1 to TRBJ2-7; D is perhaps TRBD2 (5 bases). The CDR3 consists of 15 residues. V dropped 0 bases and J dropped 2 bases, with 12 bases sitting between them. Germline lookup yields CDR1 SGHRS and CDR2 YFSETQ. The CDR3 nucleotides are TGCGCCAGCAGCTTGGCAGGCGGAGGACCCTACGAGCAGTACTTC. This translates into CASSLAGGGPYEQYF.

The chain has TRBV9 and TRBJ2-1; 9 bases are shared with TRBD1. Germline loops: CDR1 SGDLS, CDR2 YYNGEE. V gave up 2 bases and J gave up 8 bases; unmatched junction bases: 5. This CDR3 is built from 14 residues. The CDR3 coding sequence is TGTGCCAGCAGCGTTGGGACAGGGTCGTATGAGCAGTTCTTC. It codes for CASSVGTGSYEQFF.

Concerning this clone: One junction end does not reproduce the germline sequence, and a read error may be involved. The rearrangement links TRBV29-1 to TRBJ1-5; no firm D call. CDR1 and CDR2 from the germline V gene are SQVTM and ANQGSEA. The CDR3 runs to 13 residues. CDR3 coding DNA: TGCAGCGTTCGGGGAATTGAGAATCAGCCCCAGAATTTT. This gives the protein CSVRGIENQPQNF. The full variable domain, its missing parts supplied by reference TRBV29-1 and TRBJ1-5, is SAVISQKPSRDICQRGTSLTIQCQVDSQVTMMFWYRQQPGQSLTLIATANQGSEATYESGFVIDKFPISRPNLTFSTLTVSNMSPEDSSIYLCSVRGIENQPQNFGDGTRLSIL.

In this sample, this clone turned up a few times. This chain uses TRBV7-3 with TRBJ2-5, with 12 bases fitting TRBD2. From germline, CDR1 is SGHTA and CDR2 FQGTGA. CDR3 size: 16 residues. Trimming took 5 bases from V and 4 from J; bases not matched to a gene: 8. CDR3: CASSAGLAGPLETQYF. The CDR3 DNA sequence: TGTGCCAGCAGCGCCGGACTAGCGGGACCTCTAGAGACCCAGTACTTC. The full variable domain, with the rest looked up from reference TRBV7-3 and TRBJ2-5, is GAGVSQTPSNKVTEKGKYVELRCDPISGHTALYWYRQSLGQGPEFLIYFQGTGAADDSGLPNDRFFAVRPEGSVSTLKIQRTERGDSAVYLCASSAGLAGPLETQYFGPGTRLLVL.

This clone appeared a single time. V usage is TRBV9 and J usage is TRBJ2-4; 12 bases line up with TRBD2. Germline assignment: CDR1 SGDLS and CDR2 YYNGEE. The V segment lost 0 bases and the J segment 1 base; nucleotides outside the gene matches: 8. CDR3 size: 19 residues. For the CDR3, the DNA is TGTGCCAGCAGCGTAGGGGAGACTAGCGGGGGAAGGGCCAAAAACATTCAGTACTTC. This sequence encodes CASSVGETSGGRAKNIQYF.

The V gene is TRBV2, the J gene TRBJ1-6; 7 bases line up with TRBD1. The germline V gene has CDR1 SNHLY and CDR2 FYNNEI. Trimming removed 1 base from V and 15 bases from J; junction bases left unmatched: 3. There are 12 residues in the CDR3. CDR3 sequence (DNA): TGTGCCAGCAGTGAAGAAGGGACAGTCCTCCACTTT. This gives the protein CASSEEGTVLHF.

The rearrangement links TRBV7-3 to TRBJ2-5; D call uncertain. Germline values: CDR1 SGHTA, CDR2 FQGTGA. Between the trimmed V and J ends, which lost 1 base and 3 bases, there was a span of 9 bases. The CDR3 is made up of 14 amino acids. The CDR3 bases are TGTGCCAGCAGCTTAAATGGCGGAGAAGAGACCCAGTACTTC. Translation: CASSLNGGEETQYF.

The gene calls are TRBV18 and TRBJ2-1; TRBD2 matches at 11 bases. The CDR3 is made up of 15 amino acids. CDR1 is KGHSH and CDR2 is LQKENI in the germline V gene. With 3 bases clipped from V and 5 bases from J, the junction kept 3 bases outside the gene matches. CDR3 sequence reads: CASSPGLADNNEQFF. CDR3 sequence (DNA): TGTGCCAGCTCACCGGGACTAGCGGACAACAATGAGCAGTTCTTC.

This clone was counted a few times. The V call is TRBV5-1, the J call TRBJ2-7; maybe TRBD2 (6 bases). From germline, CDR1 is SGHRS and CDR2 YFSETQ. The CDR3 consists of 15 residues. The germline V and J ends were trimmed by 5 bases and 0 bases, with 15 bases remaining between them. The CDR3 loop reads CASSGDPGSSYEQYF. DNA of the CDR3: TGCGCCAGCAGTGGGGACCCCGGGAGCTCCTACGAGCAGTACTTC.

The chain couples TRBV7-9 to TRBJ1-2; D is uncertain. Germline CDR1 is SEHNR and CDR2 is FQNEAQ (reference sequence). V was trimmed by 5 bases and J by 8 bases, leaving 18 bases between them. This CDR3 contains 14 residues. Written as DNA, the CDR3 is TGTGCCAGCAGCAGGGAAGTGCCGGCGGGAGGCTACACCTTC. Encoded protein: CASSREVPAGGYTF.

The chain joins TRBV7-2 to TRBJ2-5, with D unclear. The ends were cut back, 6 bases at V and 1 base at J, with 9 bases in the middle. The CDR3 runs 13 residues. The germline V gene has CDR1 SGHTA and CDR2 FQGNSA. The CDR3 DNA is TGTGCCAGCAGGAATACCGGCCAAGAGACCCAGTACTTC. This encodes CASRNTGQETQYF.

V usage is TRBV19 and J usage is TRBJ2-1; unclear D gene. V was trimmed by 3 bases and J by 9 bases, leaving 15 bases between them. In germline, CDR1 is LNHDA, CDR2 SQIVND (reference sequence). CDR3 length: 14 amino acids. The CDR3 nucleotides are TGTGCCAGTAGTATCTCCGCCACGGGTAGTGAGCAGTTCTTC. It encodes CASSISATGSEQFF.

V is TRBV6-5 and J is TRBJ1-2; 10 bases align to TRBD1. The CDR3 spans 14 residues. Trimming at V came to 6 bases and at J to 4 bases, leaving 5 bases not matched to a gene. The germline gives CDR1 MNHEY, CDR2 SVGAGI. This chain's CDR3 is CASRGQGGSYGYTF. The DNA for the CDR3 is TGTGCCAGCAGAGGACAGGGGGGAAGCTATGGCTACACCTTC.

The chain is built from TRBV5-1 and TRBJ1-2, with D perhaps TRBD1 (5 bases). This CDR3 contains 13 residues. The germline V gene has CDR1 SGHRS and CDR2 YFSETQ. The V gene lost 3 bases and the J gene lost 4 bases, with 10 bases spanning the gap. Here the CDR3 DNA reads TGCGCCAGCAGCTCGACAGTTGGCTATGGCTACACCTTC. Protein product: CASSSTVGYGYTF. The whole variable domain, filled in from reference TRBV5-1 and TRBJ1-2, reads KAGVTQTPRYLIKTRGQQVTLSCSPISGHRSVSWYQQTPGQGLQFLFEYFSETQRNKGNFPGRFSGRQFSNSRSEMNVSTLELGDSALYLCASSSTVGYGYTFGSGTRLTVV.

The chain combines TRBV7-9 with TRBJ1-1; tentatively, D is TRBD1 (6 bases). There are 13 residues in the CDR3. Trimming cost V 5 bases and J 7 bases, with 14 bases left between them. From germline, CDR1 is SEHNR and CDR2 FQNEAQ (reference sequence). CDR3 in DNA: TGTGCCAGCAGCGCACATCGGACAGTTGAAGCTTTCTTT. This gives the protein CASSAHRTVEAFF. The entire variable domain, with the rest obtained from reference TRBV7-9 and TRBJ1-1, is as follows: DTGVSQNPRHKITKRGQNVTFRCDPISEHNRLYWYRQTLGQGPEFLTYFQNEAQLEKSRLLSDRFSAERPKGSFSTLEIQRTEQGDSAMYLCASSAHRTVEAFFGQGTRLTVV.

The chain has TRBV28 and TRBJ2-7; 7 bases line up with TRBD1. Looked up from germline, CDR1 is MDHEN and CDR2 is SYDVKM. The CDR3 extends over 15 amino acids. The ends lost 5 bases at V and 6 bases at J; junction bases unmatched: 13. CDR3 sequence (DNA): TGTGCCAGCAGTGACCAACAGGGGTTGTTGGGCGAGCAGTACTTC. It is translated as CASSDQQGLLGEQYF.

This clone came up a few times. The V gene is TRBV28, the J gene TRBJ2-7; 13 bases line up with TRBD2. The CDR3 consists of 15 residues. The V gene's germline CDR1 is MDHEN and CDR2 SYDVKM. After removal of 4 bases from V and 7 bases from J, the junction contained 7 bases not matched to a gene. The CDR3 DNA is TGTGCCAGCAGTTACGGACTAGCGGGAGTCGATGAGCAGTACTTC. This encodes CASSYGLAGVDEQYF.

The chain couples TRBV30 to TRBJ2-5; tentative D call: TRBD2 (5 bases). With the DNA end fitting TRBJ2-7 better, the J assignment may be wrong. Germline V gene data show CDR1 as GTSNPN and CDR2 as SVGIG (reference sequence). This CDR3 region has 17 residues. CDR3 residues: CAWSVRSLIHRDYEQYF. Written as DNA, the CDR3 is TGTGCCTGGAGTGTACGCTCTCTCATTCACCGGGACTACGAGCAGTACTTC.

This chain links TRBV20-1 with TRBJ1-2; D is possibly TRBD1 (5 bases). Per the germline V gene, CDR1 is DFQATT and CDR2 is SNEGSKA (reference sequence). V dropped 7 bases and J dropped 5 bases, with 11 bases sitting between them. There are 11 residues in the CDR3. This chain's CDR3 is CSVDQGYGYTF. The CDR3, as DNA: TGCAGTGTGGACCAGGGATATGGCTACACCTTC.

This chain joins TRBV5-1 and TRBJ2-5; D not certain. CDR1 and CDR2 from the germline V gene are SGHRS and YFSETQ. The length of the CDR3 is 13 residues. V lost 8 bases to trimming and J lost 7 bases, with 18 bases between them. CDR3 nucleotides: TGCGCCAGTATACTCGACGCCGGCGGGACCCAGTACTTC. This gives the protein CASILDAGGTQYF. The entire variable domain, with the rest obtained from reference TRBV5-1 and TRBJ2-5, is as follows: KAGVTQTPRYLIKTRGQQVTLSCSPISGHRSVSWYQQTPGQGLQFLFEYFSETQRNKGNFPGRFSGRQFSNSRSEMNVSTLELGDSALYLCASILDAGGTQYFGPGTRLLVL.

Concerning this clone itself: Distinct nucleotide sequences in the sample also encode this CDR3. The chain combines TRBV2 with TRBJ1-2; 8 bases align to TRBD1. The germline gives CDR1 SNHLY, CDR2 FYNNEI. The trim removed 4 bases at V and 5 bases at J, leaving 3 bases unmatched. The CDR3 sequence is 13 residues long. The CDR3 nucleotides are TGTGCCAGCAGTGGGACAGGGAGTTATGGCTACACCTTC. This encodes CASSGTGSYGYTF.

V usage is TRBV7-9 and J usage is TRBJ2-1, with 10 bases fitting TRBD2. The CDR3 totals 15 residues. V lost 2 bases, J lost 7 bases, and 5 bases stayed unmatched. In germline, CDR1 is SEHNR, CDR2 FQNEAQ (reference sequence). CDR3 region: CASSLILAGNNEQFF. As DNA, the CDR3 is TGTGCCAGCAGCTTAATACTAGCGGGAAATAATGAGCAGTTCTTC.

This clone came up a few times. The chain employs TRBV29-1 and TRBJ1-6, with 10 nucleotides matching TRBD1. Germline-derived CDR1 and CDR2 are SQVTM and ANQGSEA. The CDR3 loop spans 15 amino acids. Trimming at V came to 6 bases and at J to 7 bases, leaving 9 bases not matched to a gene. This CDR3 is CSVPPTGGKNSPLHF. In DNA form, the CDR3 reads TGCAGCGTGCCACCGACAGGGGGCAAGAATTCACCCCTCCACTTT.

In its sample, this clone was seen a few times. The gene calls are TRBV19 and TRBJ2-1, with 10 bases matching TRBD2. V lost 3 bases, J lost 7 bases, and 6 bases stayed unmatched. The germline gives CDR1 LNHDA, CDR2 SQIVND (reference sequence). CDR3 length: 15 residues. CDR3 region: CASSIPLAGTNEQFF. Here the CDR3 DNA reads TGTGCCAGTAGTATCCCACTAGCGGGAACGAATGAGCAGTTCTTC.

The J gene is TRBJ2-5, the V gene TRBV14; maybe TRBD2 (5 bases). The CDR3 totals 14 residues. The ends were cut back, 2 bases at V and 7 bases at J, with 14 bases in the middle. The V gene's germline CDR1 is SGHDN and CDR2 FVKESK. Here the CDR3 reads CASSQSDVAGTQYF. The CDR3 coding sequence is TGTGCCAGCAGCCAATCCGATGTTGCGGGGACCCAGTACTTC.

The rearrangement links TRBV28 to TRBJ1-5; no definite D call. Trimming stripped 5 bases from V and 1 base from J, with 15 bases between. There are 16 residues in the CDR3. Germline V gene data show CDR1 as MDHEN and CDR2 as SYDVKM. The CDR3 sequence is CASSPSGSRSNQPQHF. In DNA form, the CDR3 reads TGTGCCAGCAGTCCATCCGGGTCTAGGAGCAATCAGCCCCAGCATTTT.